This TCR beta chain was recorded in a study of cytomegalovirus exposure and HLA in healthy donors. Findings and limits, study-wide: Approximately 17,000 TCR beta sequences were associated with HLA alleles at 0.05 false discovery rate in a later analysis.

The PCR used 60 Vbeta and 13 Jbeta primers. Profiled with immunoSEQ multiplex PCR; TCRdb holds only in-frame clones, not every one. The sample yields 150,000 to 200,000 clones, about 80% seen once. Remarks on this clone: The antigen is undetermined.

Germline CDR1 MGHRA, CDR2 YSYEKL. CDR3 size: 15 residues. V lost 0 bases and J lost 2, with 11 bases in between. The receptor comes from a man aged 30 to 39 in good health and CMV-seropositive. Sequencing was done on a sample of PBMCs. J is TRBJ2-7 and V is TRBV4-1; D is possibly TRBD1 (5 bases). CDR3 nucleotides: TGCGCCAGCAGCCAAGACCCAGGGCCAGCCTACGAGCAGTACTTC. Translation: CASSQDPGPAYEQYF.